This T cell receptor beta chain was identified during a study of vaccination and CD4 T cells after COVID-19. With the Oncomine TCR Beta short-read assay, DNA from cultured CD4+ T cells was sequenced. TCRdb analysed the PCR reads with MiXCR anew, one entry per CDR3 protein. The sample lists roughly 12,000 distinct CDR3 sequences; around half were seen once. A remark on this clonotype: What it binds is not known.

Treatment of the sample: approximately nine-day PBMC culture with coronavirus spike peptide pools or control peptides (ViraFEST assay). Trimming cost V 3 bases and J 5 bases; bases outside gene matches: 7. The CDR3 is 16 amino acids. CDR1 and CDR2 (germline): SGHNT, YYREEE (reference sequence). The chain combines TRBV5-4 with TRBJ2-5, with 13 bases that match TRBD2. This sequence originates from a human donor who had recovered from COVID-19. Sequenced sample: CD4+ T cells from blood, cultured in vitro. CDR3 sequence: CASSSTSGRSGETQYF. CDR3 bases: TGTGCCAGCAGCTCGACTAGCGGGAGGTCTGGTGAGACCCAGTACTTC.